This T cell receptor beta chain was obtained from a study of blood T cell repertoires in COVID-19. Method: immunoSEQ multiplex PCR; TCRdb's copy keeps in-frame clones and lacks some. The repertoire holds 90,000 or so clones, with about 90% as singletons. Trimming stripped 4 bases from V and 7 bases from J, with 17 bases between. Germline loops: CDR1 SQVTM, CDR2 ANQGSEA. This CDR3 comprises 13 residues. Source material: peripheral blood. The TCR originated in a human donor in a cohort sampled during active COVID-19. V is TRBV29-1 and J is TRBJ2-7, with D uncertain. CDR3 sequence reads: CSVGRKLSEEQYF. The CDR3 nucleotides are TGCAGCGTTGGGCGGAAACTCTCGGAGGAGCAGTACTTC.